There are a few counts of the clone carrying this TCR beta chain. The antigen is undetermined. Quantitative molecular-barcoded 5'-RACE generated the TCR beta libraries. In TCRdb, the 5' RACE reads were re-called with MiXCR into one record per CDR3 protein. Altogether 150,000 to 200,000 distinct CDR3 sequences are present, more than 9% being singletons, with the ten largest covering 25% to 35%. The record originates from a study of CD8 T cells in ankylosing spondylitis. The study's findings and limits: Apparently characteristic of ankylosing spondylitis blood was a TCR beta motif (under ten highly homologous variants).

CDR3 length: 12 residues. V was clipped by 4 bases and J by 9 bases, with 11 bases between them. The V and J genes are TRBV12-3 or TRBV12-4 and TRBJ2-3; D perhaps matches TRBD2 (6 bases). The sequence was collected from a male donor with ankylosing spondylitis or in good health (not recorded which). The material sequenced was blood, either unsorted or a sorted T cell fraction (not recorded which). The CDR3 protein is CASSSLANTQYF. CDR3 sequence (DNA): TGTGCCAGCAGTTCTCTAGCGAACACGCAGTATTTT.